These 30 T cell receptor beta chains share one sample of origin, sequenced in a study of blood T cell repertoires in COVID-19. Only in-frame clones appear in the TCRdb table, and some are missing; sequencing was by immunoSEQ multiplex PCR. The sample shows some 320,000 clones, 89% of them seen only once. The material sequenced was PBMCs or T cells enriched from blood (not recorded which). All receptors come from a man aged 55 to 70 who had recovered from COVID-19.

This chain uses TRBV5-1 with TRBJ1-5; 9 bases line up with TRBD1. After removal of 6 bases from V and 6 bases from J, the junction contained 7 bases not matched to a gene. The germline V gene has CDR1 SGHRS and CDR2 YFSETQ. The CDR3 extends over 14 amino acids. CDR3 sequence (DNA): TGCGCCAGCAACATCGGACAGGGGACTCAGCCCCAGCATTTT. Its protein product is CASNIGQGTQPQHF.

The chain is built from TRBV12-5 and TRBJ2-2; D is ambiguous. This CDR3 region has 13 residues. Looked up from germline, CDR1 is LGHNT and CDR2 is FRNRAP. V lost 6 bases and J lost 2, with 7 bases in between. The CDR3 spells CASGALNTGELFF. CDR3 DNA: TGTGCTAGTGGAGCCTTAAACACCGGGGAGCTGTTTTTT.

The rearrangement uses TRBV11-2 and TRBJ1-1; no definite D call. Trimming took 4 bases from V and 3 from J, leaving 12 bases between them. Germline V lookup: CDR1 SGHAT, CDR2 FQNNGV. This CDR3 is 14 amino acids long. CDR3 nucleotides: TGTGCCAGCAGCTCCGAGCCCGCCTACACTGAAGCTTTCTTT. Protein sequence: CASSSEPAYTEAFF.

The chain links TRBV3-1 (or the pseudogene TRBV3-2) to TRBJ2-7; D not resolved. With 1 base removed from V and 3 bases from J, the gap between germline ends came to 7 bases. Germline lookup yields CDR1 LGHDT and CDR2 YNNKEL (reference sequence). The CDR3 length is 13 residues. The CDR3 is CASSQARRYEQYF. CDR3 DNA sequence: TGTGCCAGCAGCCAAGCTAGGCGCTACGAGCAGTACTTC.

In this sample, this clone turned up once. For the CDR3, the DNA is TGTGCCAGTATGACAGGGGCTGCCGGTAATGAAAAACTGTTTTTT. Translating it yields CASMTGAAGNEKLFF. The chain combines TRBV19 with TRBJ1-4, with 8 bases fitting TRBD1. The J segment lost 4 bases and the V segment lost 7 bases, leaving 8 bases of the junction unmatched. Germline values: CDR1 LNHDA, CDR2 SQIVND (reference sequence). This CDR3 is built from 15 residues.

The genes are TRBV19 and TRBJ1-5, with D unresolved. CDR1 and CDR2 (germline): LNHDA, SQIVND (reference sequence). V lost 6 bases and J 0 bases, leaving 15 bases between the germline ends. The CDR3 runs 16 residues. This chain's CDR3 is CASRFGGEYSNQPQHF. The CDR3 DNA reads TGTGCCAGTAGGTTCGGCGGGGAATATAGCAATCAGCCCCAGCATTTT.

The chain recombines TRBV6-5 with TRBJ1-5, with 8 bases lining up with TRBD1. Germline CDR1 is MNHEY and CDR2 is SVGAGI. This CDR3 region has 14 residues. V dropped 6 bases and J dropped 1; count of bases not matched to a gene: 2. CDR3 nucleotide sequence: TGTGCCAGCAGACGGACAGGGAGCAATCAGCCCCAGCATTTT. Encoded protein: CASRRTGSNQPQHF.

Only a few counts were recorded for this clone. This rearrangement joins TRBV6-5 to TRBJ1-2; D is unresolved. The CDR3 sequence is 13 residues long. Germline CDR1 and CDR2: MNHEY and SVGAGI. Trimming pared 6 bases from V and 8 bases from J, leaving 16 bases between. This CDR3 reads CASSSKSARGYTF. In nucleotides, the CDR3 is TGTGCCAGCAGCTCAAAGTCTGCCAGGGGCTACACCTTC.

The rearrangement links TRBV10-1 to TRBJ2-7, with 10 bases aligning to TRBD1. Looked up from germline, CDR1 is WNHNN and CDR2 is SYGVQD (reference sequence). This CDR3 region has 15 residues. After removal of 4 bases from V and 2 bases from J, the junction contained 5 bases not matched to a gene. The CDR3 loop reads CASSAGTGDAYEQYF. The CDR3 DNA is TGCGCCAGCAGTGCCGGGACAGGGGATGCCTACGAGCAGTACTTC.

This chain connects TRBV28 to TRBJ1-5, with D possibly being TRBD1 (5 bases). The CDR3 runs to 14 residues. Germline V gene lookup returns CDR1 MDHEN and CDR2 SYDVKM. V lost 10 bases and J lost 0, with 13 bases in between. As DNA, the CDR3 is TGTGCCACCAAGGGGTCTCATAGCAATCAGCCCCAGCATTTT. As protein: CATKGSHSNQPQHF.

The chain recombines TRBV20-1 with TRBJ1-6; D is possibly TRBD1 (6 bases). The germline V gene encodes CDR1 DFQATT and CDR2 SNEGSKA (reference sequence). The CDR3 consists of 13 residues. V dropped 3 bases and J dropped 13 bases, with 16 bases sitting between them. CDR3 coding DNA: TGCAGTGCTAGTGAAGCCTCAGGGGCCCCCCTCCACTTT. Amino acids: CSASEASGAPLHF.

The V call is TRBV18, the J call TRBJ2-7; TRBD1 is a possible D gene (5 bases). V was shortened by 6 bases and J by 4 bases, with 10 bases between the two germline ends. This CDR3 is 12 amino acids long. From germline, CDR1 is KGHSH and CDR2 LQKENI. CDR3 sequence: CASSPRQYEQYF. In DNA, the CDR3 is TGTGCCAGCTCCCCCCGACAGTACGAGCAGTACTTC.

This sequence joins TRBV10-3 and TRBJ2-7; D might be TRBD2 (6 bases). The germline V and J ends were trimmed by 4 bases and 3 bases, with 34 bases remaining between them. This CDR3 is 21 amino acids long. CDR1 is ENHRY, CDR2 SYGVKD, per germline. CDR3 nucleotides: TGTGCCATCAGTGCCCTCTTTCCGATCCGTCCGGGGGTAAAGCCTCGCTACGAGCAGTACTTC. Its translation is CAISALFPIRPGVKPRYEQYF.

The chain couples TRBV5-8 to TRBJ1-6; D is ambiguous. The CDR3 sequence is 16 residues long. Trimming cost V 0 bases and J 0 bases, with 7 bases left between them. The germline V gene encodes CDR1 SGHTS and CDR2 YDEGEE. This chain's CDR3 is CASSLDWSSYNSPLHF. In DNA form, the CDR3 reads TGTGCCAGCAGCTTGGACTGGAGCTCCTATAATTCACCCCTCCACTTT.

This chain joins TRBV24-1 and TRBJ2-1; 10 nucleotides align to TRBD2. The CDR3 consists of 14 residues. V dropped 9 bases and J dropped 4; count of bases not matched to a gene: 5. Germline V CDR1 and CDR2: KGHDR, SFDVKD. CDR3 amino acids: CATEAGGSYNEQFF. In DNA form, the CDR3 reads TGTGCCACCGAAGCGGGAGGGTCGTACAATGAGCAGTTCTTC.

This clone showed up just once. This chain links TRBV29-1 with TRBJ2-7, with 10 bases that match TRBD1. V lost 7 bases and J lost 2; bases outside the gene matches: 5. The CDR3 totals 13 residues. Germline-derived CDR1 and CDR2 are SQVTM and ANQGSEA. CDR3: CSATGQGAYEQYF. For the CDR3, the DNA is TGCAGCGCTACAGGACAGGGGGCCTACGAGCAGTACTTC.

The chain uses TRBV5-1 and TRBJ2-2, with 9 bases fitting TRBD1. Germline lookup yields CDR1 SGHRS and CDR2 YFSETQ. V shed 4 bases, J shed 4 bases, and the junction held 8 bases outside the gene matches. The CDR3 consists of 16 residues. The CDR3 nucleotides are TGCGCCAGCAGCCGGGACAGGGCGAAGGGCACCGGGGAGCTGTTTTTT. Amino acid sequence: CASSRDRAKGTGELFF.

The chain has TRBV6-5 and TRBJ2-7, with D possibly being TRBD1 (5 bases). This CDR3 is built from 14 residues. Germline assignment: CDR1 MNHEY and CDR2 SVGAGI. The V end was cut by 0 bases, the J end by 6 bases, with 12 bases between. The CDR3 here is CASSYSPRVSEQYF. Here the CDR3 DNA reads TGTGCCAGCAGTTACTCCCCCAGGGTCAGCGAGCAGTACTTC.

The chain has TRBV30 and TRBJ2-7; no reliable D call. Germline CDR1 GTSNPN, CDR2 SVGIG (reference sequence). Trimming left V 0 bases short and J 4 bases short, with 4 bases between. The CDR3 contains 11 residues. This CDR3 is CAWSVQYEQYF. CDR3 in DNA: TGTGCCTGGAGTGTACAGTACGAGCAGTACTTC.

The chain joins TRBV30 to TRBJ2-3, with a tentative D call TRBD2 (5 bases). The CDR3 sequence is 16 residues long. Trimming removed 3 bases from V and 2 bases from J, with 18 bases in between. Germline-derived CDR1 and CDR2 are GTSNPN and SVGIG (reference sequence). The CDR3 region has the DNA TGTGCCTGGAGGGGTCCGGACTCACTTTACACAGATACGCAGTATTTT. It encodes CAWRGPDSLYTDTQYF.

This rearrangement joins TRBV5-1 to TRBJ2-6; 9 bases are shared with TRBD1. The germline V gene encodes CDR1 SGHRS and CDR2 YFSETQ. Trimming at V came to 4 bases and at J to 2 bases, leaving 7 bases not matched to a gene. The CDR3 has 17 amino acids. CDR3: CASSQGTGRAGANVLTF. The DNA for the CDR3 is TGCGCCAGCAGCCAAGGGACAGGGAGGGCTGGGGCCAACGTCCTGACTTTC.

This clone showed up just once. This sequence joins TRBV19 and TRBJ1-5; TRBD1 aligns across 9 bases. The CDR3 has 15 amino acids. Germline V gene sequence: CDR1 LNHDA, CDR2 SQIVND (reference sequence). The junction had 8 bases not matched to a gene; V was cut back by 7 bases and J by 4 bases. The CDR3, as DNA: TGTGCCAGTATCCCACAACAGGGGGCAAATCAGCCCCAGCATTTT. Translated: CASIPQQGANQPQHF.

DNA of the CDR3: TGTGCTGCCTCCATGATGACAGGCCCCTACGAGCAGTACTTC. It yields the protein CAASMMTGPYEQYF. The genes are TRBV12-5 and TRBJ2-7, with D possibly being TRBD1 (6 bases). This CDR3 spans 14 amino acids. From germline, CDR1 is LGHNT and CDR2 FRNRAP. V lost 11 bases, J lost 2 bases, and 19 bases lay in between.

On this clone: Other DNA sequences within the sample encode an identical CDR3. The V call is TRBV12-3 or TRBV12-4, the J call TRBJ1-2; D might be TRBD1 (5 bases). V lost 3 bases and J lost 3, with 8 bases in between. CDR3 length: 13 amino acids. Written as DNA, the CDR3 is TGTGCCAGCAGTTTCGGGGGGGACTATGGCTACACCTTC. This translates into CASSFGGDYGYTF.

This chain uses TRBV7-9 with TRBJ1-4; D is perhaps TRBD1 (5 bases). This CDR3 has 16 residues. V lost 4 bases, J lost 2 bases, and 14 bases lay in between. Germline V CDR1 and CDR2: SEHNR, FQNEAQ (reference sequence). CDR3 bases: TGTGCCAGCAGCTCCTGGGGCGGGGGGACTAATGAAAAACTGTTTTTT. Protein sequence: CASSSWGGGTNEKLFF. Full variable domain (missing parts from reference TRBV7-9 and TRBJ1-4): DTGVSQNPRHKITKRGQNVTFRCDPISEHNRLYWYRQTLGQGPEFLTYFQNEAQLEKSRLLSDRFSAERPKGSFSTLEIQRTEQGDSAMYLCASSSWGGGTNEKLFFGSGTQLSVL.

The V gene is TRBV12-3 or TRBV12-4, the J gene TRBJ1-1; 8 bases are shared with TRBD1. There are 13 residues in the CDR3. Trimming took 5 bases from V and 7 from J; bases not matched to a gene: 6. CDR3 loop: CASSETGVGEAFF. CDR3 in DNA: TGTGCCAGCAGTGAGACAGGGGTTGGTGAAGCTTTCTTT.

There are a few counts of this clone. The V call is TRBV6-5, the J call TRBJ1-5; D is perhaps TRBD1 (5 bases). From germline, CDR1 is MNHEY and CDR2 SVGAGI. The CDR3 is 15 residues long. Trimming took 6 bases from V and 5 from J, leaving 17 bases between them. DNA of the CDR3: TGTGCCAGCAGCCCAGGGACTTCGCCTCATCAGCCCCAGCATTTT. This codes for CASSPGTSPHQPQHF.

DNA for the CDR3: TGCGCCAGCAGTCAATCAAGGCCCTTAGACTCTAATCAGCCCCAGCATTTT. Translated, it gives CASSQSRPLDSNQPQHF. This chain connects TRBV23-1 to TRBJ1-5; unclear D gene. TRBV23-1 is identified as an open reading frame with a role that is uncertain. The CDR3 consists of 17 residues. Deletions cut 0 bases from V and 4 bases from J, with 16 bases between.

The genes are TRBV15 and TRBJ2-7; no reliable D call. Germline CDR1 LNHNV, CDR2 YYDKDF (reference sequence). The CDR3 is 14 amino acids. Deletions cut 3 bases from V and 1 base from J, with 10 bases between. CDR3 nucleotide sequence: TGTGCCACCAGCAGGGTACAGACATCCTACGAGCAGTACTTC. It translates to CATSRVQTSYEQYF.

To note about this clone: Other DNA sequences in this specimen translate into the identical CDR3. This sequence joins TRBV15 and TRBJ1-4, with 11 nucleotides matching TRBD1. The V gene end was trimmed by 2 bases and the J gene end by 7 bases; junction bases not matched to a gene: 3. CDR1 is LNHNV, CDR2 YYDKDF, per germline (reference sequence). This CDR3 region has 15 residues. The CDR3 is CATSRSGTGGEKLFF. The CDR3 nucleotides read TGTGCCACCAGCAGAAGCGGGACAGGGGGTGAAAAACTGTTTTTT.